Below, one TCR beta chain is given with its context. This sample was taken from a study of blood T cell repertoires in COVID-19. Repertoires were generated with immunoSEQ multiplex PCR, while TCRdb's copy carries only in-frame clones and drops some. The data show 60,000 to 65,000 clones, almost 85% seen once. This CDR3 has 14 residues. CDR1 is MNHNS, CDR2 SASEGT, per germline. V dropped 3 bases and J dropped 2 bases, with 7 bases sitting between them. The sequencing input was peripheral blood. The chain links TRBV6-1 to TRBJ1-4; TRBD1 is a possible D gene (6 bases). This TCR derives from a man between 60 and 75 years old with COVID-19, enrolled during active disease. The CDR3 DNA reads TGTGCCAGCAGTGACGGACAGACTAATGAAAAACTGTTTTTT. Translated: CASSDGQTNEKLFF.